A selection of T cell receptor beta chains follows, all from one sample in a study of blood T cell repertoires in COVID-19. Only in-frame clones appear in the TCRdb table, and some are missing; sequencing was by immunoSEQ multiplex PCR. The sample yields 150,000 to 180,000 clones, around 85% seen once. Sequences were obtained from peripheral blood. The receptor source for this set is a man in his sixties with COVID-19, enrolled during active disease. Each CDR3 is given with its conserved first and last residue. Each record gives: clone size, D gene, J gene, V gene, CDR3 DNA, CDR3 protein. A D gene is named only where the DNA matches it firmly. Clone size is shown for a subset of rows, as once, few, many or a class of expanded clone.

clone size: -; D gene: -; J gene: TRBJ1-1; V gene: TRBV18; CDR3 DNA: TGTGCCAGCTCACCGAGCAGGGCACAGAGCACTGAAGCTTTCTTT; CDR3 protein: CASSPSRAQSTEAFF
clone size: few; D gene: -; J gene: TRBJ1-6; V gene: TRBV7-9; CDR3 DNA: TGTGCCAGCAGCTTAGGACAGGTCTCACCCCTCCACTTT; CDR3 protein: CASSLGQVSPLHF
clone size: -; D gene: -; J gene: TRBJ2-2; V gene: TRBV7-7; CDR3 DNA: TGTGCTAGCAGACAGACGCTTCTATCCACCGGGGAGCTGTTTTTT; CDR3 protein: CASRQTLLSTGELFF
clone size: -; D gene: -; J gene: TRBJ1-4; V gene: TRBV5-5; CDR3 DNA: TGTGCCAGCAGCTTAGCCAGGGCTGATGAAAAACTGTTTTTT; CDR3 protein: CASSLARADEKLFF
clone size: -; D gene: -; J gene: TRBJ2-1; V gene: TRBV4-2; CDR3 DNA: TGTGCCAGCAGCCAAGATGCAATAGGGAGCTCCTACAATGAGCAGTTCTTC; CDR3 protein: CASSQDAIGSSYNEQFF
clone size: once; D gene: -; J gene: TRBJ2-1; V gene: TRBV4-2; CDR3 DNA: TGTGCCAGCAGCCAAGAAGAGCAGGTTCAGTTCTTC; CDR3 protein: CASSQEEQVQFF
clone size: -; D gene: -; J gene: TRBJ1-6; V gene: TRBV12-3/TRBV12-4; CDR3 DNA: TGTGCCAGCAACACCCTGGGCTCACCCCTCCACTTT; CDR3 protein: CASNTLGSPLHF
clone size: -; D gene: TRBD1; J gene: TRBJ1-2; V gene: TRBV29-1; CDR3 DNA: TGCAGCGTTGATCGACAGGGGGGAGGCTACACCTTC; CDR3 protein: CSVDRQGGGYTF
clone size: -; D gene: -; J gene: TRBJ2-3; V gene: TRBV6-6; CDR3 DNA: TGTGCCAGCAGTCCCCGCGGCGGGAACGTTGGGTCAGCACAAGATACGCAGTATTTT; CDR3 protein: CASSPRGGNVGSAQDTQYF
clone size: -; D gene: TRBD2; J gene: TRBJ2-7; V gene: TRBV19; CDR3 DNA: TGTGCCAGTAGAGTAGCGGGAGCTGGAGAGCAGTACTTC; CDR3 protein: CASRVAGAGEQYF
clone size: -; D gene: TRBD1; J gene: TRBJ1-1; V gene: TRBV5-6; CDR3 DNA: TGTGCCAGCAGCGTCGGACAGGGGATAACTGAAGCTTTCTTT; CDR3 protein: CASSVGQGITEAFF
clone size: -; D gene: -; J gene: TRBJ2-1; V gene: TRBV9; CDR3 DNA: TGTGCCAGCAGCGTAGATGAGAATAGCTCCTACAATGAGCAGTTCTTC; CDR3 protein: CASSVDENSSYNEQFF
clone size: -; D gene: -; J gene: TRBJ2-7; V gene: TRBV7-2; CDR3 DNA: TGTGCCAGCAGGACCGAGGGATACGAGCAGTACTTC; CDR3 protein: CASRTEGYEQYF
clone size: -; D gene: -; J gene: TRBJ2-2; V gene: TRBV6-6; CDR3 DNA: TGTGCCAGCAGTTACTCAGGAGGCCTGGGGTCCGGGGAGCTGTTTTTT; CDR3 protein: CASSYSGGLGSGELFF
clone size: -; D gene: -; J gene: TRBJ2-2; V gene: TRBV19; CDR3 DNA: TGTGCCAGTAGTATTTGGGCCCGGACTGGGGAGCTGTTTTTT; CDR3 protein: CASSIWARTGELFF
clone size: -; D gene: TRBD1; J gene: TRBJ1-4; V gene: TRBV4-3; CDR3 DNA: TGCGCCAGCAGCCAAGTGTCAGGACAGGGCATCAGTAATGAAAAACTGTTTTTT; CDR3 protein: CASSQVSGQGISNEKLFF
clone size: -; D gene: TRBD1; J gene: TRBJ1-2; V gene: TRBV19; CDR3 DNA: TGTGCCAGTAGTGTGGACGAGGGGGCCGGGGGCTACACCTTC; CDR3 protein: CASSVDEGAGGYTF